The clone carrying this T cell receptor beta chain was found many times. Its antigen is undetermined. This sample was included in a study of T cells in Graves' hyperthyroidism and ophthalmopathy. Using RNA transcripts as the source, TCR beta CDR3 regions were amplified. Researchers ran a first-round RT-PCR on the TCR CDR3 using the HTBI primer set. One entry per CDR3 protein results from TCRdb running MiXCR on the multiplex PCR reads. The sample lists 200,000 to 300,000 distinct CDR3 sequences; about a sixth were seen once. Trimming pared 4 bases from V and 2 bases from J, leaving 17 bases between. The CDR3 totals 16 residues. Study findings and constraints: Ophthalmopathy could be told apart from stable hyperthyroidism with a 13 V-J model.

Sample: blood. The sequence came from a woman aged 18 to 35 with Graves' ophthalmopathy. The genes are TRBV12-3 or TRBV12-4 and TRBJ1-2; D gene unclear. This CDR3 is CASSSHPNTGNYGYTF. CDR3 coding DNA: TGTGCCAGCAGTTCCCACCCCAATACGGGGAACTATGGCTACACCTTC.